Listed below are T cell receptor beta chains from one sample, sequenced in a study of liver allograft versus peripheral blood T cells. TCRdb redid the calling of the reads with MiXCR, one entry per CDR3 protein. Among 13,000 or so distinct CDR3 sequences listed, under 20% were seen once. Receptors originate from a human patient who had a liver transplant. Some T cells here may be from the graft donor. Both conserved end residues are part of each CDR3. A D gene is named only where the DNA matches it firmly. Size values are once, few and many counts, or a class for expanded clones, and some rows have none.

DNA: TGTGCCACCAGTGATCCCAGCGGGGGGCTCGAGACCCAGTACTTC
CDR3: CATSDPSGGLETQYF
J: TRBJ2-5
V: TRBV24-1
D: TRBD2
length: 15
size: few

DNA: TGTGCCAGCAGCCCAGACCCGGGGCAGCCCCAGCATTTT
CDR3: CASSPDPGQPQHF
J: TRBJ1-5
V: TRBV6-5
D: .
length: 13
size: .

DNA: TGTGCCAGCAGCTCTAGCGGGGACACAGATACGCAGTATTTT
CDR3: CASSSSGDTDTQYF
J: TRBJ2-3
V: TRBV11-3
D: TRBD2
length: 14
size: .

DNA: TGTGCCACCAGTGATTCGACTAGCGGGAGTGCAGATACGCAGTATTTT
CDR3: CATSDSTSGSADTQYF
J: TRBJ2-3
V: TRBV24-1
D: TRBD2
length: 16
size: .

DNA: TGTGCCAGCAGCCACTCGACAGGGGCTAACTATGGCTACACCTTC
CDR3: CASSHSTGANYGYTF
J: TRBJ1-2
V: TRBV5-5
D: TRBD1
length: 15
size: .

DNA: TGTGCCAGCAGCACCGGACAGGTTTCACCCCTCCACTTT
CDR3: CASSTGQVSPLHF
J: TRBJ1-6
V: TRBV5-5
D: TRBD1
length: 13
size: .

DNA: TGCAGCGTTGTAGTGGGGAGCTCCTATGGCTACACCTTC
CDR3: CSVVVGSSYGYTF
J: TRBJ1-2
V: TRBV29-1
D: .
length: 13
size: medium-sized

DNA: TGTGCCAGCTCATCGGGACTCGCGGGTTCACCCCTCCACTTT
CDR3: CASSSGLAGSPLHF
J: TRBJ1-6
V: TRBV18
D: .
length: 14
size: medium-sized

DNA: TGTGCCAGCAGTTTTAACGGACAGGGGGGTCAGCCCCAGCATTTT
CDR3: CASSFNGQGGQPQHF
J: TRBJ1-5
V: TRBV7-9
D: TRBD1
length: 15
size: few

DNA: TGTGCCAGCAGTTACGGCGGGGCTAGCACAGATACGCAGTATTTT
CDR3: CASSYGGASTDTQYF
J: TRBJ2-3
V: TRBV6-5
D: .
length: 15
size: many

DNA: TGCAGTGCTCAGAAGCCACCAAACTATGGCTACACCTTC
CDR3: CSAQKPPNYGYTF
J: TRBJ1-2
V: TRBV20-1
D: .
length: 13
size: .

DNA: TGTGCCAGCAGTCCGGGGACAGGGTTCCCCTATGGCTACACCTTC
CDR3: CASSPGTGFPYGYTF
J: TRBJ1-2
V: TRBV28
D: TRBD1
length: 15
size: .

DNA: TGTGCCAGCTGGGATAAGGGCAGGCCTGGCTACACCTTC
CDR3: CASWDKGRPGYTF
J: TRBJ1-2
V: TRBV28
D: .
length: 13
size: .

DNA: TGCAGTGCTAGAGATATTGGACAGGGGGACTACAATGAGCAGTTCTTC
CDR3: CSARDIGQGDYNEQFF
J: TRBJ2-1
V: TRBV20-1
D: TRBD1
length: 16
size: .

DNA: TGTGCCACCAGCACTAGGACAGGGGGCTCCTACAATGAGCAGTTCTTC
CDR3: CATSTRTGGSYNEQFF
J: TRBJ2-1
V: TRBV15
D: TRBD1
length: 16
size: many

DNA: TGTGCCAGCAGCTGGGCGAACACTGAAGCTTTCTTT
CDR3: CASSWANTEAFF
J: TRBJ1-1
V: TRBV7-9
D: .
length: 12
size: many

DNA: TGTGCCTGGAGTACTGGGACTGAAGCTTTCTTT
CDR3: CAWSTGTEAFF
J: TRBJ1-1
V: TRBV30
D: .
length: 11
size: few

DNA: TGTGCCAGCAGCTCCGACAGATATCAGCCCCAGCATTTT
CDR3: CASSSDRYQPQHF
J: TRBJ1-5
V: TRBV7-2
D: .
length: 13
size: .

DNA: TGTGCCAGCAGCTCCGACTCATTAGATACGCAGTATTTT
CDR3: CASSSDSLDTQYF
J: TRBJ2-3
V: TRBV9
D: .
length: 13
size: .

DNA: TGCAGTGCTAGTAGTGGTGTCACCGGGGAGCTGTTTTTT
CDR3: CSASSGVTGELFF
J: TRBJ2-2
V: TRBV20-1
D: .
length: 13
size: few

DNA: TGTGCCAGCAGTGGGACCGACAGGGGGCCCACTCAGCGATCTGGAAACACCATATATTTT
CDR3: CASSGTDRGPTQRSGNTIYF
J: TRBJ1-3
V: TRBV25-1
D: TRBD1
length: 20
size: .

DNA: TGCAGTGCTAGCCGACAGGAGGGTGAAGCTTTCTTT
CDR3: CSASRQEGEAFF
J: TRBJ1-1
V: TRBV20-1
D: .
length: 12
size: few

DNA: TGTGCCAGCAGTGGAACCGTGACAGGGGAGCGGTTCTTC
CDR3: CASSGTVTGERFF
J: TRBJ2-1
V: TRBV6-1
D: TRBD1
length: 13
size: many

DNA: TGTGCCAGCAGCGTAGGGACTAGCGGGGGAGGAGATACGCAGTATTTT
CDR3: CASSVGTSGGGDTQYF
J: TRBJ2-3
V: TRBV9
D: TRBD2
length: 16
size: .

DNA: TGTGCCAGCAGTTTAGGGGGGAGCTACAATGAGCAGTTCTTC
CDR3: CASSLGGSYNEQFF
J: TRBJ2-1
V: TRBV27
D: .
length: 14
size: medium-sized

DNA: TGTGCCAGCAGTCCAGGGAACACCGGGGAGCTGTTTTTT
CDR3: CASSPGNTGELFF
J: TRBJ2-2
V: TRBV7-9
D: .
length: 13
size: many

DNA: TGTGCCAGCAGTGAGGCGGGTACGCAGTATTTT
CDR3: CASSEAGTQYF
J: TRBJ2-3
V: TRBV7-2
D: .
length: 11
size: many

DNA: TGTGCCAGCAGCTTCCTACAGGGGACCATATATTTT
CDR3: CASSFLQGTIYF
J: TRBJ1-3
V: TRBV5-5
D: TRBD1
length: 12
size: .

DNA: TGTGCCAGCAGGACACAGGGTGCCTATGGCTACACCTTC
CDR3: CASRTQGAYGYTF
J: TRBJ1-2
V: TRBV28
D: .
length: 13
size: many

DNA: TGCAGCGCCCGCGGGGGAACAACTGAAGCTTTCTTT
CDR3: CSARGGTTEAFF
J: TRBJ1-1
V: TRBV29-1
D: .
length: 12
size: medium-sized

DNA: TGTGCCAGCACATCCCGTTCCCTCAGGGGGCAAGATACGCAGTATTTT
CDR3: CASTSRSLRGQDTQYF
J: TRBJ2-3
V: TRBV27
D: TRBD1
length: 16
size: many

DNA: TGTGCCAGCAGTCCGGGCCACTCTGGAAACACCATATATTTT
CDR3: CASSPGHSGNTIYF
J: TRBJ1-3
V: TRBV6-1
D: .
length: 14
size: .

DNA: TGCAGCGCCTGGGACAGGGGGTCCTACGAGCAGTACTTC
CDR3: CSAWDRGSYEQYF
J: TRBJ2-7
V: TRBV29-1
D: TRBD1
length: 13
size: medium-sized

DNA: TGTGCCAGCAGCTTAGATGGGGGCCGGACACCCCTCCACTTT
CDR3: CASSLDGGRTPLHF
J: TRBJ1-6
V: TRBV7-9
D: .
length: 14
size: many

DNA: TGTGCCAGCAGCTTATTGGTGGACACTGAAGCTTTCTTT
CDR3: CASSLLVDTEAFF
J: TRBJ1-1
V: TRBV6-2/TRBV6-3
D: .
length: 13
size: medium-sized

DNA: TGTGCCAGCAGTTCCGGGTCGACCCTTGGGGAAAAACTGTTTTTT
CDR3: CASSSGSTLGEKLFF
J: TRBJ1-4
V: TRBV28
D: .
length: 15
size: .

DNA: TGTGCCAGCACGCACTCTGGAAACACCATATATTTT
CDR3: CASTHSGNTIYF
J: TRBJ1-3
V: TRBV14
D: .
length: 12
size: few

DNA: TGCAGCGTTGACAGGGCAGGGGAGACCCAGTACTTC
CDR3: CSVDRAGETQYF
J: TRBJ2-5
V: TRBV29-1
D: .
length: 12
size: many

DNA: TGTGCCAGCAGTTTAAGCCTAGCGGGAGGAGAGACCCAGTACTTC
CDR3: CASSLSLAGGETQYF
J: TRBJ2-5
V: TRBV12-3/TRBV12-4
D: TRBD2
length: 15
size: .

DNA: TGTGCCAGCTCACCACAGAGAGCAGTGAGGGATCAGCCCCAGCATTTT
CDR3: CASSPQRAVRDQPQHF
J: TRBJ1-5
V: TRBV18
D: .
length: 16
size: many

DNA: TGTGCCAGCAGCCCAATTGCTAGGACCGCGAGCTATGGCTACACCTTC
CDR3: CASSPIARTASYGYTF
J: TRBJ1-2
V: TRBV11-2
D: .
length: 16
size: once

DNA: TGTGCCAGCAGCTCCGACGGTCTCTATGGCTACACCTTC
CDR3: CASSSDGLYGYTF
J: TRBJ1-2
V: TRBV7-2
D: .
length: 13
size: .

DNA: TGTGCCACCCGTGAGCGGACCACAGATACGCAGTATTTT
CDR3: CATRERTTDTQYF
J: TRBJ2-3
V: TRBV10-3
D: .
length: 13
size: many

DNA: TGTGCTAGTGGTTTGTCGGGGGAGGAGACCCAGTACTTC
CDR3: CASGLSGEETQYF
J: TRBJ2-5
V: TRBV12-5
D: .
length: 13
size: few

DNA: TGTGCCAGTCTGAAGGGACAGGCTAACTATGGCTACACCTTC
CDR3: CASLKGQANYGYTF
J: TRBJ1-2
V: TRBV19
D: TRBD1
length: 14
size: medium-sized

DNA: TGTGCCAGCAGAGGAACTAGCGGGAGTTCTACCGAGCAGTACTTC
CDR3: CASRGTSGSSTEQYF
J: TRBJ2-7
V: TRBV27
D: TRBD2
length: 15
size: many

DNA: TGTGCCAGCAGTTTCCCTGTGAGTGGGACAGGGGATATCTTAGCCAAAAACATTCAGTACTTC
CDR3: CASSFPVSGTGDILAKNIQYF
J: TRBJ2-4
V: TRBV12-3/TRBV12-4
D: TRBD1
length: 21
size: .

DNA: TGTGCCAGCAGCTCCTTTCCCCGCGGCAGGGCCACTGAAGCTTTCTTT
CDR3: CASSSFPRGRATEAFF
J: TRBJ1-1
V: TRBV7-2
D: .
length: 16
size: .

DNA: TGTGCCAGCAGCTTAGGCCTGGATAGCGGGACTCCCACAGATACGCAGTATTTT
CDR3: CASSLGLDSGTPTDTQYF
J: TRBJ2-3
V: TRBV13
D: TRBD2
length: 18
size: .

DNA: TGTGCCAGCAGTTTACCAGGTCGAAGTGGAGGAAACACCATATATTTT
CDR3: CASSLPGRSGGNTIYF
J: TRBJ1-3
V: TRBV28
D: .
length: 16
size: .

DNA: TGTGCCAGCTCACCTTCTCCCAGGGTCAGCGGCGACACAGATACGCAGTATTTT
CDR3: CASSPSPRVSGDTDTQYF
J: TRBJ2-3
V: TRBV18
D: .
length: 18
size: many

DNA: TGTGCCAGTAGCAGGACCCCATCCTCGTCAACGCGGGATACGCAGTATTTT
CDR3: CASSRTPSSSTRDTQYF
J: TRBJ2-3
V: TRBV19
D: .
length: 17
size: many

DNA: TGTGCCAGCAGATTAGGGGGGGGCAACGAGCAGTACTTC
CDR3: CASRLGGGNEQYF
J: TRBJ2-7
V: TRBV7-2
D: .
length: 13
size: many

DNA: TGTGCCAGCACCGGACAGGGCATGAATTCACCCCTCCACTTT
CDR3: CASTGQGMNSPLHF
J: TRBJ1-6
V: TRBV12-3/TRBV12-4
D: TRBD1
length: 14
size: few

DNA: TGTGCCAGCAGTTTCGGGACAGTGGAAAAACTGTTTTTT
CDR3: CASSFGTVEKLFF
J: TRBJ1-4
V: TRBV28
D: TRBD1
length: 13
size: .